Listed here are 21 T cell receptor beta chains from one sample, sequenced in a study of regulatory T cells in long-lasting Graves disease. As for time point: persistent/refractory GD, antithyroid drugs over 5 years with positive TRAb. Scientists built the TCR library using RNA that was extracted from PBMCs. TCR beta libraries were built with iRepertoire HTBI primers and Arm-PCR of CDR3 regions. TCRdb passed the multiplex PCR reads through MiXCR, listing each CDR3 protein once. Of around 450,000 distinct CDR3 sequences in the sample, 20% to 25% were seen once. The material was peripheral blood mononuclear cells (PBMCs), obtained when the disease was refractory, from a patient treated with antithyroid drugs. All receptors derive from a female donor with Graves disease.

This CDR3 is CASSLVGYSSASSRDNTEAFF. The DNA of the CDR3 is TGCGCCAGCAGCTTGGTTGGATACTCCTCGGCGAGTAGCCGGGATAACACTGAAGCTTTCTTT. The genes are TRBV5-1 and TRBJ1-1; D gene ambiguous. CDR1 and CDR2 (germline): SGHRS, YFSETQ. The CDR3 runs to 21 residues. The V end lost 0 bases, the J end lost 2 bases, and 29 bases lay between the germline ends.

This clonotype occurred many times. The chain recombines TRBV15 with TRBJ1-4, with D unclear. V was pared by 1 base and J by 7 bases, with 13 bases between. This CDR3 contains 15 residues. CDR1 and CDR2 (germline): LNHNV, YYDKDF (reference sequence). The CDR3 here is CATSRVPGSREKLFF. The CDR3 DNA reads as TGTGCCACCAGCAGAGTTCCAGGCTCGCGTGAAAAACTGTTTTTT.

The chain employs TRBV4-1 and TRBJ2-5; possibly TRBD2 for D (5 bases). The CDR3 extends over 15 amino acids. V gave up 0 bases and J gave up 0 bases, with 8 bases separating them. The germline V gene has CDR1 MGHRA and CDR2 YSYEKL. The CDR3 reads CASSQDRGNQETQYF. In nucleotides, the CDR3 is TGCGCCAGCAGCCAAGATCGGGGTAACCAAGAGACCCAGTACTTC.

The chain combines TRBV4-3 with TRBJ2-5; TRBD2 agrees at 7 bases. The CDR3 loop spans 19 amino acids. Trimming took 0 bases from V and 2 from J; bases not matched to a gene: 15. CDR1 is LGHNA and CDR2 is YSLEER in the germline V gene. This chain's CDR3 is CASSQEFWAGARDQETQYF. The CDR3 nucleotides are TGCGCCAGCAGCCAAGAGTTCTGGGCGGGAGCAAGAGATCAAGAGACCCAGTACTTC.

This clonotype was counted a few times. The chain recombines TRBV29-1 with TRBJ1-2, with a possible D match to TRBD1 (5 bases). Trimming stripped 8 bases from V and 3 bases from J, with 16 bases between. This CDR3 has 13 residues. Germline lookup yields CDR1 SQVTM and CDR2 ANQGSEA. The CDR3 coding sequence is TGCAGCACACTGGGACGGCCGGACTATGGCTACACCTTC. Amino acid sequence: CSTLGRPDYGYTF. The full variable domain, rest sourced from reference TRBV29-1 and TRBJ1-2, is SAVISQKPSRDICQRGTSLTIQCQVDSQVTMMFWYRQQPGQSLTLIATANQGSEATYESGFVIDKFPISRPNLTFSTLTVSNMSPEDSSIYLCSTLGRPDYGYTFGSGTRLTVV.

The V gene is TRBV7-9, the J gene TRBJ2-5; 7 bases match TRBD2. The CDR3 is 16 residues long. The V gene's germline CDR1 is SEHNR and CDR2 FQNEAQ (reference sequence). The trim removed 0 bases at V and 3 bases at J, leaving 7 bases unmatched. CDR3 protein: CASSLAVGSGEETQYF. The CDR3 nucleotides are TGTGCCAGCAGCTTAGCCGTTGGGAGCGGGGAAGAGACCCAGTACTTC.

This clonotype was recorded many times. CDR3 residues: CASSLAGISYEQYF. In DNA, the CDR3 is TGTGCCAGCAGTTTAGCAGGGATCTCCTACGAGCAGTACTTC. The V and J genes are TRBV28 and TRBJ2-7; TRBD1 is a possible D gene (5 bases). This CDR3 region has 14 residues. In germline, CDR1 is MDHEN, CDR2 SYDVKM. Deletions cut 2 bases from V and 0 bases from J, with 8 bases between.

The CDR3 spells CASGSSWDGSSYEQYF. The CDR3 DNA is TGTGCCAGCGGGTCGAGTTGGGACGGTAGCTCCTACGAGCAGTACTTC. V and J are TRBV25-1 and TRBJ2-7; D might be TRBD1 or TRBD2, each matching 5 bases. The length of the CDR3 is 16 residues. The V gene's germline CDR1 is MGHDK and CDR2 SYGVNS. V was shortened by 8 bases and J by 0 bases, with 20 bases between the two germline ends.

A few counts support this clonotype. The chain recombines TRBV4-1 with TRBJ2-7, with TRBD1 matching over 7 bases. Trimming took 4 bases from V and 0 from J; bases not matched to a gene: 6. This CDR3 has 15 residues. Germline V gives CDR1 MGHRA, CDR2 YSYEKL. CDR3: CASSLSPGGSYEQYF. The CDR3 coding sequence is TGCGCCAGCAGCCTATCTCCAGGGGGCTCCTACGAGCAGTACTTC.

The chain combines TRBV12-5 with TRBJ2-7; 7 bases fit TRBD2. V was clipped by 3 bases and J by 3 bases; unmatched bases: 8. Germline lookup yields CDR1 LGHNT and CDR2 FRNRAP. The CDR3 is made up of 15 amino acids. The CDR3 DNA reads as TGTGCTAGTGGTTTCCAGACTAGCAGACTCTACGAGCAGTACTTC. It encodes CASGFQTSRLYEQYF. Based on the CDR3 plus reference TRBV12-5 and TRBJ2-7, the full variable domain is DARVTQTPRHKVTEMGQEVTMRCQPILGHNTVFWYRQTMMQGLELLAYFRNRAPLDDSGMPKDRFSAEMPDATLATLKIQPSEPRDSAVYFCASGFQTSRLYEQYFGPGTRLTVT.

This clonotype occurred many times. V usage is TRBV12-3 or TRBV12-4 and J usage is TRBJ1-4; D not certain. Trimming took 7 bases from V and 2 from J, leaving 11 bases between them. The CDR3 spans 14 residues. CDR3 amino acids: CASTNKLTNEKLFF. As DNA, the CDR3 is TGTGCCAGCACCAACAAGCTGACTAATGAAAAACTGTTTTTT.

The rearrangement uses TRBV3-2 and TRBJ1-1; the table's D call TRBD1 went unverified against the DNA. TRBV3-2 corresponds to a pseudogene. CDR3 size: 16 residues. CDR3 amino acids: CASSQPWTGGETEAFF. The CDR3 nucleotides read TGTGCCAGCAGCCAACCGTGGACAGGGGGAGAAACTGAAGCTTTCTTT.

This clonotype was counted at least ten times. The CDR3 region has the DNA TGTGCCAGCAGGGAGGACAGGGGGCTTAGCAATCAGCCCCAGCATTTT. This codes for CASREDRGLSNQPQHF. This rearrangement joins TRBV2 to TRBJ1-5; 11 bases agree with TRBD1. The CDR3 is made up of 16 amino acids. Germline values: CDR1 SNHLY, CDR2 FYNNEI. The V and J ends lost 6 bases and 0 bases, in that order; junction bases with no gene match: 4.

There are many counts of this clonotype. CDR3 nucleotides: TGTGCCGACCTCGAGACAGGGCAGATGAACACTGAAGCTTTCTTT. Its translation: CADLETGQMNTEAFF. V usage is TRBV2 and J usage is TRBJ1-1, with TRBD1 identical over 7 bases. This CDR3 has 15 residues. Germline trimming cut 11 bases from V and 0 bases from J; bases unmatched to any gene: 12. The germline gives CDR1 SNHLY, CDR2 FYNNEI.

Many counts were recorded for this clonotype. The chain employs TRBV7-2 and TRBJ1-2; D possibly corresponds to TRBD1 (5 bases). Germline values: CDR1 SGHTA, CDR2 FQGNSA. Trimming took 6 bases from V and 3 from J, leaving 11 bases between them. This CDR3 is 13 amino acids long. The CDR3 reads CASRWGGHYGYTF. CDR3 coding DNA: TGTGCCAGCAGGTGGGGGGGTCACTATGGCTACACCTTC. The full variable domain, in which reference TRBV7-2 and TRBJ1-2 provide the parts outside the CDR3, is GAGVSQSPSNKVTEKGKDVELRCDPISGHTALYWYRQSLGQGLEFLIYFQGNSAPDKSGLPSDRFSAERTGGSVSTLTIQRTQQEDSAVYLCASRWGGHYGYTFGSGTRLTVV.

This clonotype was detected a few times. The chain has TRBV11-1 and TRBJ2-7; the match to TRBD2 covers 8 bases. The CDR3 is made up of 16 amino acids. V dropped 3 bases and J dropped 0; count of bases not matched to a gene: 7. Germline CDR1 SGHAT, CDR2 FQDESV (reference sequence). The CDR3, as DNA: TGTGCCAGCAGCTTGGGAAAGCGGGGGCCCTCCTACGAGCAGTACTTC. Translation: CASSLGKRGPSYEQYF.

The chain uses TRBV7-9 and TRBJ1-1; D call uncertain. Trimming removed 5 bases from V and 2 bases from J, with 12 bases in between. Germline assignment: CDR1 SEHNR and CDR2 FQNEAQ (reference sequence). CDR3 length: 14 residues. The CDR3 loop is CASSPPPDNTEAFF. The CDR3, as DNA: TGTGCCAGCAGCCCCCCCCCAGATAACACTGAAGCTTTCTTT.

This clonotype was counted ten times or more. The V call is TRBV6-1, the J call TRBJ2-5; D remains ambiguous. Germline CDR1 and CDR2: MNHNS and SASEGT. The CDR3 is 11 amino acids. V dropped 6 bases and J dropped 5 bases, with 7 bases sitting between them. CDR3 nucleotides: TGTGCCAGCAGACACGTGGAGACCCAGTACTTC. Amino acid sequence: CASRHVETQYF.

The rearrangement links TRBV12-3 or TRBV12-4 to TRBJ2-5, with TRBD2 matching 7 bases. The J segment lost 1 base and the V segment lost 6 bases, leaving 5 bases of the junction unmatched. There are 14 residues in the CDR3. CDR3 sequence reads: CASRRGGAQETQYF. In nucleotides, the CDR3 is TGTGCCAGCAGGAGGGGAGGGGCCCAAGAGACCCAGTACTTC.

The genes are TRBV7-2 and TRBJ1-5, with D possibly matching TRBD1 (6 bases). Germline V gene sequence: CDR1 SGHTA, CDR2 FQGNSA. This CDR3 contains 15 residues. The V and J ends lost 2 bases and 3 bases respectively, with 11 bases between them. In nucleotides, the CDR3 is TGTGCCAGCAGCTTAACAGGGCGGAACAATCAGCCCCAGCATTTT. Its translation is CASSLTGRNNQPQHF.

This clonotype was recorded many times. This chain uses TRBV20-1 with TRBJ2-5; TRBD2 aligns across 10 bases. Germline loops: CDR1 DFQATT, CDR2 SNEGSKA (reference sequence). J lost 5 bases, V lost 0 bases, and 6 bases had no gene match. CDR3 size: 15 residues. As DNA, the CDR3 is TGCAGTGCTAGAGATCCGGCTAGCGGGAGTGAGACCCAGTACTTC. This codes for CSARDPASGSETQYF.